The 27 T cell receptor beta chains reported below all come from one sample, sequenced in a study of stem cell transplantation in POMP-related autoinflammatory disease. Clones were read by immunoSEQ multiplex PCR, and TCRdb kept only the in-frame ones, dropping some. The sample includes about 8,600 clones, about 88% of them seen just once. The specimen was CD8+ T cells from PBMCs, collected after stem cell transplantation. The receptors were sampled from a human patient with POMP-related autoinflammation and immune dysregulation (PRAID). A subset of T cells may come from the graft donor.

The CDR3 sequence is CASSPTERGDTQYF. CDR3 DNA sequence: TGTGCCAGCAGCCCTACGGAACGGGGGGATACGCAGTATTTT. The V call is TRBV7-3, the J call TRBJ2-3; D perhaps matches TRBD2 (6 bases). Germline V gene sequence: CDR1 SGHTA, CDR2 FQGTGA. Trimming removed 5 bases from V and 6 bases from J, with 15 bases in between. CDR3 length equals 14 residues.

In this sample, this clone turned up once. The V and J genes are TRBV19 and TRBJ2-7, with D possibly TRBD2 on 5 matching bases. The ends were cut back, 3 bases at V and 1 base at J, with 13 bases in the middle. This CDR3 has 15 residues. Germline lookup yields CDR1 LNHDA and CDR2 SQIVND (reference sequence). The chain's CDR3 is CASSMRVTESYEQYF. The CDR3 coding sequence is TGTGCCAGTAGTATGAGGGTGACGGAATCCTACGAGCAGTACTTC.

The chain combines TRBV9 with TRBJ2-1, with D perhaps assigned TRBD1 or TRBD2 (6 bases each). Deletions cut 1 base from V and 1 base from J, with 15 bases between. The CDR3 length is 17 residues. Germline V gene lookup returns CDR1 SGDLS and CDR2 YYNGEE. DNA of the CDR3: TGTGCCAGCAGCGTAAACCCCGAAGGGGGGTCCTACAATGAGCAGTTCTTC. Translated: CASSVNPEGGSYNEQFF.

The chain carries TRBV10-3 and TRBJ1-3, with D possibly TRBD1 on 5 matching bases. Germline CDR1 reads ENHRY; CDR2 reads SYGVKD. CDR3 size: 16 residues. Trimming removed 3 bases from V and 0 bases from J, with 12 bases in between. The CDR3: CAISEGQTTSGNTIYF. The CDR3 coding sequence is TGTGCCATCAGTGAAGGACAAACAACCTCTGGAAACACCATATATTTT.

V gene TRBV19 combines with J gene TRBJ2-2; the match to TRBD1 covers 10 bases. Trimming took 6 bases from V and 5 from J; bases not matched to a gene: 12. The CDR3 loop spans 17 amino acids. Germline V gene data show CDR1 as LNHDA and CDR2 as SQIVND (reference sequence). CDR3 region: CASSPLPGQGSTGELFF. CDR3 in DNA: TGTGCCAGTAGCCCCCTCCCGGGACAGGGGAGTACCGGGGAGCTGTTTTTT.

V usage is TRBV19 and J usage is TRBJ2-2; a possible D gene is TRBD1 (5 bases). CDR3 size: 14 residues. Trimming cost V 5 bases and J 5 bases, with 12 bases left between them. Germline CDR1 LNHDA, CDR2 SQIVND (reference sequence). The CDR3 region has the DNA TGTGCCAGTAGTTCAGGGATGGGGACCGGGGAGCTGTTTTTT. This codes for CASSSGMGTGELFF.

The DNA of the CDR3 is TGTGCCAGCATAAACGGGAATCAGCCCCAGCATTTT. This translates into CASINGNQPQHF. The chain is built from TRBV6-5 and TRBJ1-5; D is unresolved. V was clipped by 7 bases and J by 4 bases, with 8 bases between them. CDR3 length equals 12 residues. In germline, CDR1 is MNHEY, CDR2 SVGAGI.

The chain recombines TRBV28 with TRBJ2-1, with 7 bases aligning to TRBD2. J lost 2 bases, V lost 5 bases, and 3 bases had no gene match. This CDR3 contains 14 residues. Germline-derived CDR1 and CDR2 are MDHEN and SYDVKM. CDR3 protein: CASSPGTTYNEQFF. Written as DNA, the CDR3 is TGTGCCAGCAGTCCCGGGACTACCTACAATGAGCAGTTCTTC.

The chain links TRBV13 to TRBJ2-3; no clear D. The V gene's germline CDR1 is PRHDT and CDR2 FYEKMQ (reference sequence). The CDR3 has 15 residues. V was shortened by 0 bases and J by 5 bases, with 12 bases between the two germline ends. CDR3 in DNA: TGTGCCAGCAGCTTAGGCCCCTCCTGGGGAGATACGCAGTATTTT. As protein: CASSLGPSWGDTQYF.

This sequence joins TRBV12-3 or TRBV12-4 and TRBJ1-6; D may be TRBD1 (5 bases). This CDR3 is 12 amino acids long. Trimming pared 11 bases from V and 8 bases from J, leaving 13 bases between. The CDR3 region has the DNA TGTGCCGTACGCAGGGTGGATTCACCCCTCCACTTT. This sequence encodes CAVRRVDSPLHF.

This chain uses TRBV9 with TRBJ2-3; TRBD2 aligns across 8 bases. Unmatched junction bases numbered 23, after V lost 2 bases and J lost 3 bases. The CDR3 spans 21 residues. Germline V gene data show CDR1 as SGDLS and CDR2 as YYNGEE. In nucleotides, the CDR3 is TGTGCCAGCAGCGTGTGGTCCAGGGAGCGGGGGACCCCCCGGGGAACAGATACGCAGTATTTT. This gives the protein CASSVWSRERGTPRGTDTQYF. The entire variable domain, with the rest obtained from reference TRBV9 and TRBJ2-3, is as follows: DSGVTQTPKHLITATGQRVTLRCSPRSGDLSVYWYQQSLDQGLQFLIQYYNGEERAKGNILERFSAQQFPDLHSELNLSSLELGDSALYFCASSVWSRERGTPRGTDTQYFGPGTRLTVL.

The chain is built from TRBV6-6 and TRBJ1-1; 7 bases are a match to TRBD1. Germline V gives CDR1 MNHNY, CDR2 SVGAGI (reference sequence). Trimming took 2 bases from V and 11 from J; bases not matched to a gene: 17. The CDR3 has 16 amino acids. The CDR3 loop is CASSYNPGGRSDVAFF. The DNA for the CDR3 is TGTGCCAGCAGTTACAACCCAGGGGGAAGGTCTGATGTGGCTTTCTTT.

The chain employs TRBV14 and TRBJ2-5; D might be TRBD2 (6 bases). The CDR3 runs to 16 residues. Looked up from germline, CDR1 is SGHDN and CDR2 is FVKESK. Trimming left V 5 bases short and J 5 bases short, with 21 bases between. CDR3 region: CASSKLGGNRAETQYF. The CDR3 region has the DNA TGTGCCAGCAGCAAGCTGGGAGGAAATAGGGCGGAGACCCAGTACTTC.

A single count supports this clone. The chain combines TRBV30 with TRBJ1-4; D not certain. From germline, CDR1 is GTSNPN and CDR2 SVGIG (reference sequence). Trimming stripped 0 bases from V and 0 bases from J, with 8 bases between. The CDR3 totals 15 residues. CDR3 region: CAWSVWGATNEKLFF. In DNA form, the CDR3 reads TGTGCCTGGAGTGTATGGGGTGCAACTAATGAAAAACTGTTTTTT.

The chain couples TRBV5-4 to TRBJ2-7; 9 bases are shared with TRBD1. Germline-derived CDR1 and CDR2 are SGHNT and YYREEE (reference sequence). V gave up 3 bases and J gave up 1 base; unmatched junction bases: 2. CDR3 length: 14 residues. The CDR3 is CASSYGTGSYEQYF. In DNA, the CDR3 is TGTGCCAGCAGCTATGGGACAGGGTCCTACGAGCAGTACTTC.

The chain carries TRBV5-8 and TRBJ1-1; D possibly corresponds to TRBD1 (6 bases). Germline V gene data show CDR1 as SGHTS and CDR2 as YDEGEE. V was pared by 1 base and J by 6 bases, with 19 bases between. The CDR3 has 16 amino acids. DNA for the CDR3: TGTGCCAGCAGCTTGTCTTGGACAGACTTGGACCCTGAAGCTTTCTTT. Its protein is CASSLSWTDLDPEAFF.

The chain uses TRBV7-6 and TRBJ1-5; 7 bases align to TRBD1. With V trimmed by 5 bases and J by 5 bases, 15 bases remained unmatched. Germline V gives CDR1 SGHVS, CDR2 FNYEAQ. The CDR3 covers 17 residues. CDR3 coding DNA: TGTGCCAGCAGCCAGACACCGATACAGGGGTGGGATCAGCCCCAGCATTTT. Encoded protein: CASSQTPIQGWDQPQHF.

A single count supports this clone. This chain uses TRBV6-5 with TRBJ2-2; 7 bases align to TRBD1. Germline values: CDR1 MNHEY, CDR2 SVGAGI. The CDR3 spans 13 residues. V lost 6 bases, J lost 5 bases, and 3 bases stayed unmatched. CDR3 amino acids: CASRTRGTGELFF. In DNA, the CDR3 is TGTGCCAGCAGAACCAGGGGGACCGGGGAGCTGTTTTTT.

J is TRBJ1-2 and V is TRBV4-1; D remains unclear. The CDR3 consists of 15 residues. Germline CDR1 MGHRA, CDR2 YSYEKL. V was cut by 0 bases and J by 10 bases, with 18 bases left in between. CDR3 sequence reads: CASSQEPGQYFAYTF. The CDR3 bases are TGCGCCAGCAGCCAAGAACCCGGTCAATACTTTGCCTACACCTTC.

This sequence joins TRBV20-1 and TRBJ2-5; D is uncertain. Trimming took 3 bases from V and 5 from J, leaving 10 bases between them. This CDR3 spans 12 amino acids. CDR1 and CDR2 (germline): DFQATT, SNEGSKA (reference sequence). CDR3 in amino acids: CSASGGRETQYF. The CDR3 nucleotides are TGCAGTGCTAGTGGTGGCCGGGAGACCCAGTACTTC.

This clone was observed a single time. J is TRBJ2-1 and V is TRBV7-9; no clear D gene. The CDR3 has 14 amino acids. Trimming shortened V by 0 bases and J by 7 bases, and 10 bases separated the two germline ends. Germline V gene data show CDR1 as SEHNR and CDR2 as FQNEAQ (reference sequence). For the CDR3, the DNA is TGTGCCAGCAGCTTAGCTGTTGGAGAAAATGAGCAGTTCTTC. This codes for CASSLAVGENEQFF.

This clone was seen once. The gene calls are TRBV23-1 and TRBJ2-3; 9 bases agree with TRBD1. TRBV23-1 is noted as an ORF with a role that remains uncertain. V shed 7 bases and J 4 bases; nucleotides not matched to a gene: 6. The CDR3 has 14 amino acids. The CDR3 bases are TGCGCCAGCAAGGGGGACAGGGTGTCAGATACGCAGTATTTT. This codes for CASKGDRVSDTQYF.

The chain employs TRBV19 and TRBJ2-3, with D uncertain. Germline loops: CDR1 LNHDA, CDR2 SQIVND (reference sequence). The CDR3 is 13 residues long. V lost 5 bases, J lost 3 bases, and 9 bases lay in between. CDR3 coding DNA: TGTGCCAGTAGTGCAGGTCTGACAGATACGCAGTATTTT. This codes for CASSAGLTDTQYF.

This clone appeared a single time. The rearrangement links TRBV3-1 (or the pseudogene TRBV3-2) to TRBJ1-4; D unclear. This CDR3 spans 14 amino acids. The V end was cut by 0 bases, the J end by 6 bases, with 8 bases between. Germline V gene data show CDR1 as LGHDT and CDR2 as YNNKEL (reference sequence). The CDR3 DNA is TGTGCCAGCAGCCAAGAAGCCCTGGATGAAAAACTGTTTTTT. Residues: CASSQEALDEKLFF.

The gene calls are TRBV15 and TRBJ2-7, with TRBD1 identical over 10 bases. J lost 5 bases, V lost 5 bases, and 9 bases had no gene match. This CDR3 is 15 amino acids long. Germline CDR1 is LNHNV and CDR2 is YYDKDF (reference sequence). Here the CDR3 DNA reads TGTGCCACCAGCCCCGGGACAGGGGTGCCCCACGAGCAGTACTTC. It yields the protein CATSPGTGVPHEQYF.

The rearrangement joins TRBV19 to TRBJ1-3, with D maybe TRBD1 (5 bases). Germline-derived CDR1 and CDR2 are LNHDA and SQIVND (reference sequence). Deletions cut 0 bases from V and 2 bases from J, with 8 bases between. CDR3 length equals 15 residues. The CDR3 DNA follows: TGTGCCAGTAGTATAGATCTGGGGGCTGGAAACACCATATATTTT. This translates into CASSIDLGAGNTIYF.

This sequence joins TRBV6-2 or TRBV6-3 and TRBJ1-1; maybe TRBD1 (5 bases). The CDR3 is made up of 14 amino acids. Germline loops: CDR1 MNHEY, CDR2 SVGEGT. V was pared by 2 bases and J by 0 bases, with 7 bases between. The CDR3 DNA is TGTGCCAGCAGTTACAGGGGCTTGAACACTGAAGCTTTCTTT. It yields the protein CASSYRGLNTEAFF.